Here is one T cell receptor beta chain with its context. Original processing notes: From reference gene primer amplification, estimates of nucleated cell counts were derived. Repertoires were generated with immunoSEQ multiplex PCR, while TCRdb's copy carries only in-frame clones and drops some. V, J and clone size are taken as reported in that table, and D and trimming were inferred from the DNA itself. The repertoire includes 92,000 or so clones, around 88% of them detected once, and about 0.51% sits in the top ten. The germline CDR1 and CDR2 sequences are MNHEY and SMNVEV (reference sequence). V lost 5 bases, J lost 4 bases, and 17 bases lay in between. The CDR3 totals 15 residues. These data are taken from a study of blood T cell repertoires in COVID-19. At the level of the study: Specimens from acute and convalescent COVID-19 originated in the United States, Italy and Spain. Nucleic acid was either cDNA or gDNA, and it came from T cells, B-cell-depleted T cells, or PBMCs.

This TCR was recovered from a man aged 55 to 70 with acute or convalescent COVID-19. This sequence joins TRBV27 and TRBJ1-1; possibly TRBD1 for D (5 bases). Sample: peripheral blood. The CDR3 DNA follows: TGTGCCAGCAGTCCTTGGGGCGGCTTGAGCACTGAAGCTTTCTTT. Its translation: CASSPWGGLSTEAFF.